This TCR beta chain came from a study of cytomegalovirus exposure and HLA in healthy donors. Study summary: Per a later analysis, the roughly 700 first-cohort and fewer than 150 validation repertoires shared one platform.

On this clone: Its antigen is currently unknown.

Profiled with immunoSEQ multiplex PCR; TCRdb holds only in-frame clones, not every one. The data contain almost 65,000 clones, around 89% of them singletons. Germline trimming cut 5 bases from V and 2 bases from J; bases unmatched to any gene: 0. The CDR3 extends over 12 amino acids. Germline CDR1 reads GTSNPN; CDR2 reads SVGIG (reference sequence). The study, taken as a whole, reports: Cytomegalovirus association was assigned to about 150 TCR beta chains. Most TCR sequences proved rare, with some public TCRs found in many donors.

Donors came from a validation cohort of over a hundred subjects, distinct from the first 666-subject cohort. The TCR sequence derives from a woman between 18 and 30 years old in good health and CMV-seronegative. The sample consisted of PBMCs. V gene TRBV30 combines with J gene TRBJ1-5; 7 nucleotides align to TRBD1. This chain's CDR3 is CAWGQGNQPQHF. The CDR3, as DNA: TGTGCCTGGGGACAGGGCAATCAGCCCCAGCATTTT.